The source of this T cell receptor beta chain is a study of blood T cell repertoires in COVID-19. At the level of the study: PBMCs, B-cell-depleted T cells, or T cells provided the cDNA or gDNA that made up the material.

Authors' methods: Estimated nucleated cell counts came from reference gene primer amplification. TCRdb keeps only in-frame clones here, not all; method: immunoSEQ multiplex PCR. That table gives V, J and clone size, and the DNA gave D and trimming. The table records around 140,000 clones, just over 85% of them present only once. CDR1 and CDR2 (germline): MNHEY, SMNVEV (reference sequence). The CDR3 consists of 16 residues. Trimming removed 5 bases from V and 0 bases from J, with 14 bases in between. The sequence was obtained from a woman aged 60-75 years with acute or convalescent COVID-19. Sequencing was done on a sample of peripheral blood. The chain combines TRBV27 with TRBJ2-4; the D gene is possibly TRBD1 (6 bases). The CDR3 nucleotides read TGTGCCAGCAGTACCGGACAGTTCCTAGCCAAAAACATTCAGTACTTC. This encodes CASSTGQFLAKNIQYF.